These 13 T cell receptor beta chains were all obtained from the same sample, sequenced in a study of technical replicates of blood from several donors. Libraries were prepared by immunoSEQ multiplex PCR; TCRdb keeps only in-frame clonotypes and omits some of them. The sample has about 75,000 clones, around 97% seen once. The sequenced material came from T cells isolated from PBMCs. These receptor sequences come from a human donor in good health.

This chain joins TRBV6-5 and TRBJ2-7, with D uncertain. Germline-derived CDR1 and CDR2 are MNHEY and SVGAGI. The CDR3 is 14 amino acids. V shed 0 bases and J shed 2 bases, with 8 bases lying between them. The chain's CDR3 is CASSYSPGPYEQYF. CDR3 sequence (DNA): TGTGCCAGCAGTTACTCCCCGGGTCCCTACGAGCAGTACTTC.

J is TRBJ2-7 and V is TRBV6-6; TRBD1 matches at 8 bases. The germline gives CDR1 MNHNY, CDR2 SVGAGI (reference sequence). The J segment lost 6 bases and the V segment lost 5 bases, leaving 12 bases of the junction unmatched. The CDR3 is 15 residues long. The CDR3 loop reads CASSSEFGQGVEQYF. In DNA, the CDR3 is TGTGCCAGCAGTAGTGAATTTGGACAGGGAGTCGAGCAGTACTTC.

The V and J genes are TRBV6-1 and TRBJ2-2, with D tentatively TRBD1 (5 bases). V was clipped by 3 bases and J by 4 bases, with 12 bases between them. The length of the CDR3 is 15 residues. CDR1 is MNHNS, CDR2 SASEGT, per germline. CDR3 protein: CASSDFGAVTGELFF. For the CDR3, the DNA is TGTGCCAGCAGTGATTTTGGGGCAGTCACCGGGGAGCTGTTTTTT.

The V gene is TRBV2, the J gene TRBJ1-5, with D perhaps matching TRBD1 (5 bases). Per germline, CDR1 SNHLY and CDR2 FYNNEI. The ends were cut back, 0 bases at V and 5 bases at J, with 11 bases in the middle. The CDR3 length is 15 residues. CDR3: CASSEADRAYQPQHF. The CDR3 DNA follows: TGTGCCAGCAGTGAAGCTGACAGAGCATATCAGCCCCAGCATTTT.

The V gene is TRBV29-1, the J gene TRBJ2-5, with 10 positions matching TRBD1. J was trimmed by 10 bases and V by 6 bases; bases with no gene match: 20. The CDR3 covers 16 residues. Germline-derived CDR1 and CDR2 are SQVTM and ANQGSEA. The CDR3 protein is CSVRSPGQGTGGGQYF. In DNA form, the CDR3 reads TGCAGCGTAAGATCACCGGGACAGGGGACAGGAGGGGGCCAGTACTTC.

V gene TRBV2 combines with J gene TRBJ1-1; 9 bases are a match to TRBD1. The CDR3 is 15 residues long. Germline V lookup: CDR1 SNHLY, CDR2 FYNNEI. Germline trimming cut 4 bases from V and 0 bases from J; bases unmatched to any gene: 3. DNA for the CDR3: TGTGCCAGCAGTGCAGGGACAGGGCTGAACACTGAAGCTTTCTTT. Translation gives CASSAGTGLNTEAFF.

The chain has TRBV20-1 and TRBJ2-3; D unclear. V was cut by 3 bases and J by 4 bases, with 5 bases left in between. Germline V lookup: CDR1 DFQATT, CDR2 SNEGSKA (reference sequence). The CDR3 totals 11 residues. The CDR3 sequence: CSASRADTQYF. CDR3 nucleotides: TGCAGTGCTAGCCGGGCAGATACGCAGTATTTT.

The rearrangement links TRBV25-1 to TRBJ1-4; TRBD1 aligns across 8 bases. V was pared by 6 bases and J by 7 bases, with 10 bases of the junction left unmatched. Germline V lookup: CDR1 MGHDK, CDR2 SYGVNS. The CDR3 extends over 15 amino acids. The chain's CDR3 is CASRTDQGAGEKLFF. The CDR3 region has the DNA TGTGCCAGCAGGACGGATCAGGGGGCGGGTGAAAAACTGTTTTTT.

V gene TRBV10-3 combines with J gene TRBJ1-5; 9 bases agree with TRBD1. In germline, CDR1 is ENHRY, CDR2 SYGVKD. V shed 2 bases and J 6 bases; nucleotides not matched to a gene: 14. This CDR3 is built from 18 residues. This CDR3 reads CAISEDFGTGRLTQPQHF. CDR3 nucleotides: TGTGCCATCAGTGAGGATTTCGGGACAGGGAGGCTTACTCAGCCCCAGCATTTT.

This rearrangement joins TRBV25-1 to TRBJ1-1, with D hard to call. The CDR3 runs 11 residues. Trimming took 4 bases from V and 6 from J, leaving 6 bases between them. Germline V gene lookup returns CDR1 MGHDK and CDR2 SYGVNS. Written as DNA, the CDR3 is TGTGCCAGCAGTGTGCGGGCTGAAGCTTTCTTT. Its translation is CASSVRAEAFF. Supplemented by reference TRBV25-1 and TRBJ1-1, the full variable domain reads EADIYQTPRYLVIGTGKKITLECSQTMGHDKMYWYQQDPGMELHLIHYSYGVNSTEKGDLSSESTVSRIRTEHFPLTLESARPSHTSQYLCASSVRAEAFFGQGTRLTVV.

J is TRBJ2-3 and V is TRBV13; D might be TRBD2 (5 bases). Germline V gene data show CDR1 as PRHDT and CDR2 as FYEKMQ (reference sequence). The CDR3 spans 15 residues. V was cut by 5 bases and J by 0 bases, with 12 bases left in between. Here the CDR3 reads CASSIASASTDTQYF. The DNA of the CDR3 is TGTGCCAGCAGCATAGCGAGTGCTAGCACAGATACGCAGTATTTT. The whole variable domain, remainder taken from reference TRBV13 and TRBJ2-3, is AAGVIQSPRHLIKEKRETATLKCYPIPRHDTVYWYQQGPGQDPQFLISFYEKMQSDKGSIPDRFSAQQFSDYHSELNMSSLELGDSALYFCASSIASASTDTQYFGPGTRLTVL.

This CDR3 is CASSYSWTGANVLTF. For the CDR3, the DNA is TGCGCCAGCAGTTACAGTTGGACTGGGGCCAACGTCCTGACTTTC. The rearrangement joins TRBV4-3 to TRBJ2-6; no firm D call. Germline loops: CDR1 LGHNA, CDR2 YSLEER. The CDR3 covers 15 residues. V lost 6 bases and J lost 2, with 11 bases in between.

CDR3: CASTARDTEAFF. CDR3 nucleotides: TGTGCCTCTACAGCCAGGGACACTGAAGCTTTCTTT. The chain carries TRBV6-1 and TRBJ1-1; D is possibly TRBD1 (5 bases). V lost 11 bases and J lost 3, with 13 bases in between. This CDR3 contains 12 residues. Germline V CDR1 and CDR2: MNHNS, SASEGT.